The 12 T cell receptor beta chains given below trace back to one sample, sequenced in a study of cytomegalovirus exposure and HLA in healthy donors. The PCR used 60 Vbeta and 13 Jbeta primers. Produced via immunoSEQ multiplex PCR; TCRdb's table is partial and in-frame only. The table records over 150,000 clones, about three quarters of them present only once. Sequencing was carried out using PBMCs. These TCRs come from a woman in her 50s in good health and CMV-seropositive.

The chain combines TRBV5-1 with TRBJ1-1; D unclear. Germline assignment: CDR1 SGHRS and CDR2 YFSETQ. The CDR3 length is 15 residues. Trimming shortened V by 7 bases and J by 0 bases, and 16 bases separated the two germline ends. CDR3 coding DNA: TGCGCCAGCGGCCTCGAGGGAACCTTGAACACTGAAGCTTTCTTT. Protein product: CASGLEGTLNTEAFF.

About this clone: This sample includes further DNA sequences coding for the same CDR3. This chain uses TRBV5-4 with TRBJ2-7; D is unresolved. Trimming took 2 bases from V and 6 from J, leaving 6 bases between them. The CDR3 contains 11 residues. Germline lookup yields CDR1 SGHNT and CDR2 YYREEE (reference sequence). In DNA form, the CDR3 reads TGTGCCAGCAGCTTCAGAGGCGAGCAGTACTTC. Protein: CASSFRGEQYF.

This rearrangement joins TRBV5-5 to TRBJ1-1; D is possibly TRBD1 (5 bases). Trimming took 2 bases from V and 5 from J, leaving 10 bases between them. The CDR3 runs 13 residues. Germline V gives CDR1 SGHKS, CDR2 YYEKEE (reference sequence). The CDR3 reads CASSLRRQTEAFF. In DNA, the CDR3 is TGTGCCAGCAGCTTAAGGAGACAGACTGAAGCTTTCTTT.

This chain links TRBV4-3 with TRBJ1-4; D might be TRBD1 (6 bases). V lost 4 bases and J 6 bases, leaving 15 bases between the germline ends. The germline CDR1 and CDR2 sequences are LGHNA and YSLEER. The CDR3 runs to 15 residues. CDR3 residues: CASSLERDNYEKLFF. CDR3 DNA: TGCGCCAGCAGCCTCGAGCGGGACAACTATGAAAAACTGTTTTTT.

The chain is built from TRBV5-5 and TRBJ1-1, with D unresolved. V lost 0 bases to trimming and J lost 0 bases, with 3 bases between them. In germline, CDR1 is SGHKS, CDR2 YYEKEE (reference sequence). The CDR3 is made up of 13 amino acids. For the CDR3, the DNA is TGTGCCAGCAGCTTGGGAGTGAACACTGAAGCTTTCTTT. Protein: CASSLGVNTEAFF.

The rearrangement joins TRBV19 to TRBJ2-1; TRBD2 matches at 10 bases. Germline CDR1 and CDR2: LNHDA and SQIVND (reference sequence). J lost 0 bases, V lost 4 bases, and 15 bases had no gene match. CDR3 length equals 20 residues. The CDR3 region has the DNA TGTGCCAGTAGTACCCCGGCGCCAGCGGGAGGGGGGAGCTCCTACAATGAGCAGTTCTTC. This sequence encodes CASSTPAPAGGGSSYNEQFF.

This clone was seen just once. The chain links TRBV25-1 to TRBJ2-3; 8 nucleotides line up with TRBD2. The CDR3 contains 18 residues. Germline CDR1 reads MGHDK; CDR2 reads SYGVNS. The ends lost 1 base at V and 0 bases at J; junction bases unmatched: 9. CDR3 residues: CASSESVGAGASTDTQYF. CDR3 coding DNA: TGTGCCAGCAGTGAATCAGTGGGAGCGGGGGCCAGCACAGATACGCAGTATTTT.

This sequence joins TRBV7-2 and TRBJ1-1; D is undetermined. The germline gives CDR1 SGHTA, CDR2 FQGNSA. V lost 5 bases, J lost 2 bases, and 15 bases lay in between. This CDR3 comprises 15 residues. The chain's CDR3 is CASSLAGGINTEAFF. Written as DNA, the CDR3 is TGTGCCAGCAGCCTCGCGGGAGGGATAAACACTGAAGCTTTCTTT.

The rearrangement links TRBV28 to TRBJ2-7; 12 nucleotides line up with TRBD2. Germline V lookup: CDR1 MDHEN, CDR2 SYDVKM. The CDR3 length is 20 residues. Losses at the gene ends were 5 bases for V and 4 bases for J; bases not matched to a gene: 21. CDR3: CASSLPSGTVGLAGKYEQYF. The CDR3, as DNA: TGTGCCAGCAGTCTTCCATCCGGGACGGTAGGACTAGCGGGGAAGTACGAGCAGTACTTC. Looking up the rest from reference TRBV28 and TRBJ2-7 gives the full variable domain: DVKVTQSSRYLVKRTGEKVFLECVQDMDHENMFWYRQDPGLGLRLIYFSYDVKMKEKGDIPEGYSVSREKKERFSLILESASTNQTSMYLCASSLPSGTVGLAGKYEQYFGPGTRLTVT.

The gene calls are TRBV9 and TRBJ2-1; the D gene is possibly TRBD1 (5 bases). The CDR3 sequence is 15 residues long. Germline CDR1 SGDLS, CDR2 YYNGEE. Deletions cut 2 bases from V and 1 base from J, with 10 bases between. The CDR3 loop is CASSVGAGSYNEQFF. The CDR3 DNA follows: TGTGCCAGCAGCGTTGGGGCAGGTTCCTACAATGAGCAGTTCTTC.

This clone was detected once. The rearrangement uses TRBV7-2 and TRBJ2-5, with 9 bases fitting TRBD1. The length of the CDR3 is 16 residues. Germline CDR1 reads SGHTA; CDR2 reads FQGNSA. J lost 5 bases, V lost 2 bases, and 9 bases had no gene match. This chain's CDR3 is CASSLSRTGGRETQYF. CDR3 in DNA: TGTGCCAGCAGCTTATCCAGAACAGGGGGCAGGGAGACCCAGTACTTC.

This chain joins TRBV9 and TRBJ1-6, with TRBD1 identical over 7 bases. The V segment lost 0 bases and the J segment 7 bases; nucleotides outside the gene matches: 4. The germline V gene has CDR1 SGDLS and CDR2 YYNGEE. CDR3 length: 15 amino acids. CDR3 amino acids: CASSVGQGGNSPLHF. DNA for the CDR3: TGTGCCAGCAGCGTAGGACAGGGCGGGAATTCACCCCTCCACTTT.